This T cell receptor beta chain is drawn from a study of blood T cell repertoires in COVID-19. CDR1 is LGHNA, CDR2 YNFKEQ, per germline. The V gene lost 8 bases and the J gene lost 6 bases, with 13 bases spanning the gap. The CDR3 length is 12 residues. Original methodology: Researchers report that nucleated cell counts were estimated from reference gene primer amplification. TCRdb's table, derived via immunoSEQ multiplex PCR, lists solely in-frame clones and lacks some. The V and J calls and clone size are taken from that table; D and trimming were inferred from the DNA. The repertoire consists of fewer than 100,000 clones, with roughly 85% occurring once and the leading ten covering roughly 8.9%.

This receptor was taken from a man in his fifties or sixties with COVID-19, enrolled during active disease. The rearrangement joins TRBV4-2 to TRBJ1-1, with D uncertain. Sequences were obtained from peripheral blood. CDR3 amino acids: CASSYSGAEAFF. Here the CDR3 DNA reads TGTGCCAGCTCTTACTCCGGGGCTGAAGCTTTCTTT.